These 6 T cell receptor beta chains were sequenced from one sample in a study of prognosis after radiotherapy for stage I lung cancer. Genomic DNA was the source, and TCR beta CDR3 was amplified from it by two-round multiplex PCR. Primers targeting each individual TRBV and TRBJ gene were applied in first-round PCR. TCRdb itself ran the multiplex PCR reads through MiXCR, one entry per CDR3 protein. The sample gives about 16,000 distinct CDR3 sequences, roughly 45% of which show up once; about two fifths is in the top ten. Sequences were derived from PBMCs, sampled before or after stereotactic body radiation therapy (not recorded which). These TCRs come from a donor at least 50 years old with non-small cell lung cancer.

On this clonotype itself: One base separates it from a far larger clone, so it is likely a read error. V gene TRBV11-1 combines with J gene TRBJ2-5; D remains unclear. Trimming pared 1 base from V and 11 bases from J, leaving 17 bases between. The CDR3 sequence is 14 residues long. CDR1 is SGHAT and CDR2 is FQDESV in the germline V gene (reference sequence). The CDR3 spells CASSLDGSHNEQYF. The CDR3 DNA sequence: TGTGCCAGCAGCTTAGATGGGTCCCACAATGAGCAGTACTTC.

The genes are TRBV12-5 and TRBJ1-2; D call uncertain. Trimming pared 0 bases from V and 4 bases from J, leaving 6 bases between. The CDR3 loop spans 13 amino acids. Germline V lookup: CDR1 LGHNT, CDR2 FRNRAP. The CDR3 DNA follows: TGTGCTAGTGGTTTGGTACCGGTCTATGGCTACACCTTC. This gives the protein CASGLVPVYGYTF.

The CDR3 DNA reads TGTGCCAGCAGTTTTGGGAGCAATCAGCCCCAGCATTTT. Protein product: CASSFGSNQPQHF. The chain joins TRBV6-9 to TRBJ1-5; D is unclear. CDR3 size: 13 residues. Trimming cost V 4 bases and J 1 base, with 5 bases left between them. Germline V gene lookup returns CDR1 MNHGY and CDR2 SVAAGI.

This chain joins TRBV6-1 and TRBJ1-4, with 8 bases that match TRBD1. The CDR3 spans 16 residues. The germline CDR1 and CDR2 sequences are MNHNS and SASEGT. CDR3 sequence reads: CAISGRGRGSNEKLFF. In DNA form, the CDR3 reads TGTGCTATCAGTGGCAGGGGGCGGGGGTCCAATGAAAAACTGTTTTTT.

This clonotype has ten or more counts. The V gene is TRBV12-3 or TRBV12-4, the J gene TRBJ2-5; 8 bases are shared with TRBD2. CDR3 length: 15 amino acids. Trimming at V came to 5 bases and at J to 4 bases, leaving 9 bases not matched to a gene. CDR3 in DNA: TGTGCCAGCAGTCCCGTAGCGGGAAGGGTAGAGACCCAGTACTTC. Translating gives CASSPVAGRVETQYF.

The gene calls are TRBV6-2 or TRBV6-3 and TRBJ2-1; D is perhaps TRBD2 (6 bases). V shed 2 bases and J shed 8 bases, with 16 bases lying between them. CDR1 is MNHEY, CDR2 SVGEGT, per germline. This CDR3 is built from 15 residues. CDR3 DNA sequence: TGTGCCAGCAGTTACGGAAGGAGGGTTTTTGATGAGCAGTTCTTC. This sequence encodes CASSYGRRVFDEQFF.